These 18 T cell receptor beta chains came from one sample sequenced in a study of cytomegalovirus exposure and HLA in healthy donors. The primer mix had 60 Vbeta and 13 Jbeta primers. Measured with immunoSEQ multiplex PCR; TCRdb has only the in-frame clones, and not every one. The sample carries more than 110,000 clones, roughly 9.7% recorded once. The sample comprised PBMCs. The receptors were gathered from a man in his fifties in good health and CMV-seronegative.

The chain carries TRBV28 and TRBJ2-2; D is uncertain. The germline gives CDR1 MDHEN, CDR2 SYDVKM. The CDR3 covers 15 residues. Trimming pared 3 bases from V and 1 base from J, leaving 9 bases between. In nucleotides, the CDR3 is TGTGCCAGCAGTTTGCTTCCCGGGAACACCGGGGAGCTGTTTTTT. It specifies CASSLLPGNTGELFF.

The table lists this clone with a few counts. The chain recombines TRBV5-1 with TRBJ2-1; 8 bases match TRBD1. The CDR3 extends over 17 amino acids. Germline CDR1 and CDR2: SGHRS and YFSETQ. V was clipped by 4 bases and J by 1 base; unmatched bases: 10. The CDR3, as DNA: TGCGCCAGCAGCGTAGGACAGGGTTCCCCTTCCTACAATGAGCAGTTCTTC. As protein: CASSVGQGSPSYNEQFF.

This chain connects TRBV28 to TRBJ2-5, with a tentative D call TRBD2 (5 bases). CDR1 and CDR2 from the germline V gene are MDHEN and SYDVKM. V was cut by 3 bases and J by 1 base, with 9 bases left in between. The CDR3 totals 14 residues. Here the CDR3 DNA reads TGTGCCAGCAGTTTCCAGCGGACCCAAGAGACCCAGTACTTC. This gives the protein CASSFQRTQETQYF. The full variable domain, with the rest looked up from reference TRBV28 and TRBJ2-5, is DVKVTQSSRYLVKRTGEKVFLECVQDMDHENMFWYRQDPGLGLRLIYFSYDVKMKEKGDIPEGYSVSREKKERFSLILESASTNQTSMYLCASSFQRTQETQYFGPGTRLLVL.

This clone was counted between two and nine times. Other DNA sequences within the sample encode an identical CDR3. The chain has TRBV11-2 and TRBJ2-2, with TRBD1 identical over 9 bases. Germline loops: CDR1 SGHAT, CDR2 FQNNGV. Unmatched junction bases numbered 15, after V lost 6 bases and J lost 7 bases. The CDR3 totals 17 residues. The chain's CDR3 is CASSPGTGTRRDGELFF. The CDR3 DNA reads TGTGCCAGCAGTCCCGGGACAGGGACCCGGCGAGACGGGGAGCTGTTTTTT.

The genes are TRBV4-1 and TRBJ2-7; 9 nucleotides align to TRBD2. Germline trimming cut 3 bases from V and 3 bases from J; bases unmatched to any gene: 9. Per germline, CDR1 MGHRA and CDR2 YSYEKL. The CDR3 contains 16 residues. The DNA for the CDR3 is TGCGCCAGCAGCCAGATAGCGGGAGTTAATCGCTACGAGCAGTACTTC. Its translation is CASSQIAGVNRYEQYF.

This chain uses TRBV7-2 with TRBJ2-7, with TRBD2 identical over 15 bases. Unmatched junction bases numbered 5, after V lost 5 bases and J lost 3 bases. The CDR3 length is 16 residues. Germline V gene sequence: CDR1 SGHTA, CDR2 FQGNSA. CDR3 loop: CASSPGLAGGGYEQYF. As DNA, the CDR3 is TGTGCCAGCAGCCCGGGACTAGCGGGGGGCGGCTACGAGCAGTACTTC.

This clone occurred a few times. The chain is built from TRBV6-1 and TRBJ1-4; D uncertain. Germline assignment: CDR1 MNHNS and CDR2 SASEGT. V lost 3 bases and J lost 0, with 17 bases in between. This CDR3 has 18 residues. The CDR3 loop is CASSDRVLAGATNEKLFF. The CDR3 coding sequence is TGTGCCAGCAGTGACCGGGTGCTAGCCGGGGCAACTAATGAAAAACTGTTTTTT.

In its sample, this clone was seen a few times. The chain links TRBV7-9 to TRBJ2-7, with TRBD1 matching 9 bases. From germline, CDR1 is SEHNR and CDR2 FQNEAQ (reference sequence). The CDR3 length is 16 residues. With 1 base clipped from V and 1 base from J, the junction kept 5 bases outside the gene matches. CDR3 nucleotide sequence: TGTGCCAGCAGCTTAGTTCTAGGGACAGGGTCCTACGAGCAGTACTTC. It is translated as CASSLVLGTGSYEQYF.

V is TRBV2 and J is TRBJ2-7, with TRBD1 matching 11 bases. Unmatched junction bases numbered 9, after V lost 4 bases and J lost 4 bases. The CDR3 is made up of 16 amino acids. From germline, CDR1 is SNHLY and CDR2 FYNNEI. Here the CDR3 reads CASSAGGTGGLYEQYF. The CDR3 nucleotides read TGTGCCAGCAGTGCGGGGGGGACAGGGGGGTTATACGAGCAGTACTTC.

This clone was observed a handful of times. J is TRBJ1-3 and V is TRBV6-1; 7 nucleotides align to TRBD1. The CDR3 loop spans 16 amino acids. Germline lookup yields CDR1 MNHNS and CDR2 SASEGT. J was trimmed by 2 bases and V by 4 bases; bases with no gene match: 8. The CDR3 nucleotides read TGTGCCAGCAGTGCGCCGAACAGGGGTACTGGAAACACCATATATTTT. Protein sequence: CASSAPNRGTGNTIYF.

This clone was seen a few times. V gene TRBV5-6 combines with J gene TRBJ1-4; 7 nucleotides line up with TRBD1. V was clipped by 4 bases and J by 2 bases; unmatched bases: 2. This CDR3 spans 14 amino acids. Germline CDR1 and CDR2: SGHDT and YYEEEE. The DNA of the CDR3 is TGTGCCAGCAGCAAGGGACAGACTAATGAAAAACTGTTTTTT. Encoded protein: CASSKGQTNEKLFF. Filled out from reference TRBV5-6 and TRBJ1-4, the complete variable domain reads DAGVTQSPTHLIKTRGQQVTLRCSPKSGHDTVSWYQQALGQGPQFIFQYYEEEERQRGNFPDRFSGHQFPNYSSELNVNALLLGDSALYLCASSKGQTNEKLFFGSGTQLSVL.

The chain recombines TRBV25-1 with TRBJ1-2, with unresolved D. The CDR3 is 12 amino acids. Germline values: CDR1 MGHDK, CDR2 SYGVNS. V was clipped by 3 bases and J by 7 bases, with 9 bases between them. CDR3 amino acids: CASSEGSLGYTF. CDR3 nucleotide sequence: TGTGCCAGCAGTGAGGGGAGTCTTGGCTACACCTTC.

This clone was counted only a few times. The chain links TRBV6-1 to TRBJ2-7; 7 bases agree with TRBD1. J was trimmed by 3 bases and V by 1 base; bases with no gene match: 9. CDR3 length: 16 residues. The V gene's germline CDR1 is MNHNS and CDR2 SASEGT. For the CDR3, the DNA is TGTGCCAGCAGTGAAGAGCTCGGAGCAGGGGGCTACGAGCAGTACTTC. This sequence encodes CASSEELGAGGYEQYF.

This chain connects TRBV11-2 to TRBJ2-7; D call uncertain. There are 13 residues in the CDR3. Germline V gives CDR1 SGHAT, CDR2 FQNNGV. V lost 5 bases, J lost 4 bases, and 12 bases lay in between. CDR3 DNA sequence: TGTGCCAGCAGCCCCCGAGGAGAGTACGAGCAGTACTTC. Its protein product is CASSPRGEYEQYF.

The chain recombines TRBV6-1 with TRBJ2-1; TRBD1 matches 12 bases. The ends lost 4 bases at V and 8 bases at J; junction bases unmatched: 12. The CDR3 contains 17 residues. Germline lookup yields CDR1 MNHNS and CDR2 SASEGT. As DNA, the CDR3 is TGTGCCAGCAGTGGACACCCTGGGACAGGGGGCGCATATGAGCAGTTCTTC. It codes for CASSGHPGTGGAYEQFF.

The J gene is TRBJ1-1, the V gene TRBV5-1; 7 positions agree with TRBD1. From germline, CDR1 is SGHRS and CDR2 YFSETQ. The CDR3 runs to 14 residues. Losses at the gene ends were 5 bases for V and 3 bases for J; bases not matched to a gene: 7. For the CDR3, the DNA is TGCGCCAGCAGTTTTACAGGGGCGGACACTGAAGCTTTCTTT. Protein sequence: CASSFTGADTEAFF.

This clone was observed a few times. V is TRBV7-8 and J is TRBJ2-2; 13 nucleotides align to TRBD2. Germline-derived CDR1 and CDR2 are SGHVS and FQNEAQ. This CDR3 comprises 19 residues. The V and J ends lost 1 base and 2 bases, in that order; junction bases with no gene match: 7. The CDR3 loop reads CASSLVTSGGIRNTGELFF. In nucleotides, the CDR3 is TGTGCCAGCAGCTTAGTGACTAGCGGGGGGATTCGAAACACCGGGGAGCTGTTTTTT.

This clone was detected a few times. The rearrangement joins TRBV28 to TRBJ1-3; 9 positions match TRBD1. Germline V lookup: CDR1 MDHEN, CDR2 SYDVKM. The CDR3 sequence is 17 residues long. Trimming at V came to 0 bases and at J to 0 bases, leaving 3 bases not matched to a gene. The CDR3 coding sequence is TGTGCCAGCAGTTTATGGGGACAGGGACGCTCTGGAAACACCATATATTTT. Translated, it gives CASSLWGQGRSGNTIYF.